This entry lists 5 T cell receptor beta chains sequenced from one sample in a study of cytomegalovirus exposure and HLA in healthy donors. PCR involved 60 Vbeta and 13 Jbeta primers. Assay used: immunoSEQ multiplex PCR; TCRdb lists only in-frame clones, some missing. The sample contains some 180,000 clones, 70% to 85% of which appear only once. The sequencing sample was made of PBMCs. The origin of the receptors is a woman aged 60-75 years in good health and CMV-seropositive.

The V gene is TRBV6-1, the J gene TRBJ1-2, with a tentative D call TRBD1 (6 bases). CDR1 and CDR2 (germline): MNHNS, SASEGT. The CDR3 is 13 residues long. The V and J ends lost 6 bases and 4 bases respectively, with 12 bases between them. The CDR3 region has the DNA TGTGCCAGCAGCCGTGACAGGAGCTATGGCTACACCTTC. This gives the protein CASSRDRSYGYTF.

This rearrangement joins TRBV10-3 to TRBJ2-2; the match to TRBD2 covers 13 bases. This CDR3 contains 17 residues. The V and J ends lost 6 bases and 2 bases, in that order; junction bases with no gene match: 6. CDR1 and CDR2 (germline): ENHRY, SYGVKD. The CDR3 coding sequence is TGTGCCATCAGCGACGGGGGACTAGCGGGAAACACCGGGGAGCTGTTTTTT. Translation gives CAISDGGLAGNTGELFF.

This clone was picked up a small number of times. This chain links TRBV5-4 with TRBJ1-2, with TRBD1 matching 11 bases. Trimming cost V 0 bases and J 5 bases; bases outside gene matches: 9. From germline, CDR1 is SGHNT and CDR2 YYREEE (reference sequence). This CDR3 comprises 17 residues. The CDR3 DNA sequence: TGTGCCAGCAGCTTGGGCCCCGGGACAGGGGGGAAGTATGGCTACACCTTC. Amino acids: CASSLGPGTGGKYGYTF. Using reference TRBV5-4 and TRBJ1-2 for the parts outside the CDR3, the full variable domain is ETGVTQSPTHLIKTRGQQVTLRCSSQSGHNTVSWYQQALGQGPQFIFQYYREEENGRGNFPPRFSGLQFPNYSSELNVNALELDDSALYLCASSLGPGTGGKYGYTFGSGTRLTVV.

This chain uses TRBV6-1 with TRBJ2-7, with a possible D match to TRBD1 (5 bases). Trimming stripped 7 bases from V and 1 base from J, with 17 bases between. The CDR3 has 15 residues. The germline CDR1 and CDR2 sequences are MNHNS and SASEGT. The CDR3 nucleotides are TGTGCCAGCATCCCGCGACAGCTGTTATCCTACGAGCAGTACTTC. This codes for CASIPRQLLSYEQYF.

The genes are TRBV18 and TRBJ1-1, with D perhaps TRBD1 (6 bases). Germline loops: CDR1 KGHSH, CDR2 LQKENI. The CDR3 contains 15 residues. Trimming removed 3 bases at V and 6 bases at J, with 17 bases between. CDR3 protein: CASSPQRGGAAEAFF. As DNA, the CDR3 is TGTGCCAGCTCACCCCAGAGGGGGGGCGCCGCTGAAGCTTTCTTT.